The 20 T cell receptor beta chains presented below share a single source sample, sequenced in a study of patients and donors after allogeneic stem cell transplantation. TCRdb re-analysed the RT-PCR reads in MiXCR, keeping a single row per CDR3 protein. The table records around 150,000 distinct CDR3 sequences, about two fifths of them present only once. Sequenced: blood, either unsorted or a sorted T cell fraction (not recorded which). The receptors originated from a human donor who was either an allogeneic HSCT recipient or a stem cell or donor lymphocyte infusion donor (not recorded which). It is not recorded whose cells these are; they may come from a transplant donor.

This clonotype was recorded a few times. V is TRBV6-5 and J is TRBJ1-3; D perhaps matches TRBD1 (5 bases). Germline V gives CDR1 MNHEY, CDR2 SVGAGI. CDR3 length equals 18 residues. Trimming removed 6 bases from V and 4 bases from J, with 25 bases in between. This CDR3 is CASSPIGGGRGYGNTIYF. In DNA, the CDR3 is TGTGCCAGCAGCCCAATAGGTGGGGGAAGAGGGTACGGAAACACCATATATTTT.

This clonotype appeared a few times. The J gene is TRBJ1-2, the V gene TRBV4-1; no clear D gene. V was cut by 4 bases and J by 2 bases, with 14 bases left in between. CDR3 length equals 15 residues. Germline V gene sequence: CDR1 MGHRA, CDR2 YSYEKL. The CDR3 nucleotides read TGCGCCAGCAGCCTGGTTGGACGGGGAAACTATGGCTACACCTTC. The encoded protein is CASSLVGRGNYGYTF.

The sample holds one count of this clonotype. The V gene is TRBV2, the J gene TRBJ1-1; weak D call: TRBD1 (5 bases). Germline loops: CDR1 SNHLY, CDR2 FYNNEI. There are 16 residues in the CDR3. V dropped 0 bases and J dropped 1 base, with 12 bases sitting between them. This CDR3 is CASSEARGRRNTEAFF. The CDR3 nucleotides are TGTGCCAGCAGTGAAGCTAGGGGACGGAGGAACACTGAAGCTTTCTTT. Complete variable domain (other parts from reference TRBV2 and TRBJ1-1): EPEVTQTPSHQVTQMGQEVILRCVPISNHLYFYWYRQILGQKVEFLVSFYNNEISEKSEIFDDQFSVERPDGSNFTLKIRSTKLEDSAMYFCASSEARGRRNTEAFFGQGTRLTVV.

This clonotype was counted between two and nine times. The rearrangement uses TRBV3-1 and TRBJ1-6; D gene uncertain. Germline V gene data show CDR1 as LGHDT and CDR2 as YNNKEL (reference sequence). V gave up 1 base and J gave up 0 bases, with 7 bases separating them. The CDR3 is made up of 16 amino acids. CDR3 bases: TGTGCCAGCAGCCAAGGACCCACCTCCTATAATTCACCCCTCCACTTT. This sequence encodes CASSQGPTSYNSPLHF.

The CDR3: CASSLTEDIMNTEAFF. CDR3 DNA sequence: TGTGCCAGCTCACTCACCGAGGATATCATGAACACTGAAGCTTTCTTT. The chain carries TRBV18 and TRBJ1-1, with D unresolved. The ends were cut back, 4 bases at V and 0 bases at J, with 15 bases in the middle. Looked up from germline, CDR1 is KGHSH and CDR2 is LQKENI. The CDR3 has 16 amino acids.

The chain joins TRBV4-2 to TRBJ1-2, with unresolved D. Trimming cost V 0 bases and J 5 bases, with 13 bases left between them. Germline V gene lookup returns CDR1 LGHNA and CDR2 YNFKEQ. CDR3 length equals 15 residues. CDR3 sequence (DNA): TGTGCCAGCAGCCAAGAATACGACGGTCGATATGGCTACACCTTC. It yields the protein CASSQEYDGRYGYTF.

This chain joins TRBV9 and TRBJ1-2; 7 bases line up with TRBD1. From germline, CDR1 is SGDLS and CDR2 YYNGEE. This CDR3 has 14 residues. V was pared by 4 bases and J by 7 bases, with 10 bases of the junction left unmatched. CDR3 coding DNA: TGTGCCAGCAGCCTCAGACAGGGAGAGGGTGGCTACACCTTC. Protein product: CASSLRQGEGGYTF.

The V call is TRBV5-6, the J call TRBJ1-4; D unclear. V was pared by 0 bases and J by 2 bases, with 5 bases between. The CDR3 runs 14 residues. The germline CDR1 and CDR2 sequences are SGHDT and YYEEEE. As DNA, the CDR3 is TGTGCCAGCAGCTTGGGGGTTACTAATGAAAAACTGTTTTTT. Its protein product is CASSLGVTNEKLFF.

This clonotype was seen more than once but under ten times. This chain uses TRBV12-3 or TRBV12-4 with TRBJ2-3, with TRBD2 as a possible D gene (5 bases). CDR3 length equals 15 residues. Trimming removed 8 bases from V and 1 base from J, with 16 bases in between. The CDR3 DNA sequence: TGTGCCAGCGCCCCTAGTCGCGGGCGCACAGATACGCAGTATTTT. Protein: CASAPSRGRTDTQYF.

The sample holds a few counts of this clonotype. The chain employs TRBV28 and TRBJ2-5; perhaps D is TRBD1 or TRBD2 (5 bases each). Trimming left V 3 bases short and J 2 bases short, with 16 bases between. The CDR3 runs 16 residues. In germline, CDR1 is MDHEN, CDR2 SYDVKM. CDR3 DNA sequence: TGTGCCAGCAGTTTGGGACGGGGCGCCCGACAAGAGACCCAGTACTTC. Translated, it gives CASSLGRGARQETQYF. The full variable domain, completed using reference TRBV28 and TRBJ2-5, is DVKVTQSSRYLVKRTGEKVFLECVQDMDHENMFWYRQDPGLGLRLIYFSYDVKMKEKGDIPEGYSVSREKKERFSLILESASTNQTSMYLCASSLGRGARQETQYFGPGTRLLVL.

This chain joins TRBV7-9 and TRBJ1-2; no clear D. This CDR3 is 11 amino acids long. Trimming removed 6 bases at V and 6 bases at J, with 8 bases between. The germline CDR1 and CDR2 sequences are SEHNR and FQNEAQ (reference sequence). The CDR3 protein is CASRKTDGYTF. In nucleotides, the CDR3 is TGTGCCAGCAGGAAGACTGATGGCTACACCTTC.

This clonotype was observed once. J is TRBJ2-5 and V is TRBV20-1, with D maybe TRBD2 (6 bases). CDR3 size: 14 residues. Germline V CDR1 and CDR2: DFQATT, SNEGSKA (reference sequence). Trimming cost V 3 bases and J 1 base, with 12 bases left between them. The CDR3 loop reads CSARKGRSQETQYF. For the CDR3, the DNA is TGCAGTGCTAGGAAAGGGAGGAGCCAAGAGACCCAGTACTTC.

The chain is built from TRBV28 and TRBJ2-7; the match to TRBD1 covers 7 bases. This CDR3 has 14 amino acids. The germline gives CDR1 MDHEN, CDR2 SYDVKM. V gave up 5 bases and J gave up 2 bases; unmatched junction bases: 6. CDR3 DNA: TGTGCCAGCAGTCGCTCAGGGGGAACCTACGAGCAGTACGTC. Amino acids: CASSRSGGTYEQYV.

The rearrangement uses TRBV6-5 and TRBJ2-5; D gene ambiguous. Trimming pared 7 bases from V and 4 bases from J, leaving 7 bases between. The CDR3 runs to 11 residues. Germline V gene lookup returns CDR1 MNHEY and CDR2 SVGAGI. The CDR3 DNA reads TGTGCCAGCATCCTCGGAGAGACCCAGTACTTC. It yields the protein CASILGETQYF.

V is TRBV30 and J is TRBJ1-2, with TRBD1 as a possible D gene (5 bases). There are 15 residues in the CDR3. Between the trimmed V and J ends, which lost 0 bases and 6 bases, there was a span of 17 bases. Germline V gene data show CDR1 as GTSNPN and CDR2 as SVGIG (reference sequence). The CDR3 protein is CAWSVNGMGVDGYTF. The CDR3 nucleotides are TGTGCCTGGAGTGTAAACGGAATGGGGGTAGATGGCTACACCTTC.

A few counts support this clonotype. This chain connects TRBV9 to TRBJ1-3; D unclear. CDR3 length: 15 residues. Germline V CDR1 and CDR2: SGDLS, YYNGEE. Between the trimmed V and J ends, which lost 0 bases and 3 bases, there was a span of 10 bases. The DNA for the CDR3 is TGTGCCAGCAGCGTAGAGAACAATTTTGGAAACACCATATATTTT. As protein: CASSVENNFGNTIYF.

The rearrangement links TRBV10-3 to TRBJ1-6; 8 bases agree with TRBD1. CDR1 and CDR2 (germline): ENHRY, SYGVKD. The CDR3 loop spans 14 amino acids. V was clipped by 10 bases and J by 5 bases; unmatched bases: 7. CDR3 DNA sequence: TGTGCCACGAGCAAGGACAGGGATAATTCACCCCTCCACTTT. This translates into CATSKDRDNSPLHF.

The table lists this clonotype with many counts. The chain employs TRBV4-3 and TRBJ1-5; 8 nucleotides line up with TRBD1. This CDR3 contains 15 residues. V was pared by 0 bases and J by 4 bases, with 2 bases of the junction left unmatched. CDR1 and CDR2 (germline): LGHNA, YSLEER. CDR3 in amino acids: CASSQDRGRNQPQHF. The CDR3 DNA reads as TGCGCCAGCAGCCAAGACAGGGGGCGAAATCAGCCCCAGCATTTT.

This clonotype has more than one count but fewer than ten. This chain joins TRBV5-1 and TRBJ2-1; possibly TRBD1 or TRBD2 for D (5 bases each). The CDR3 is 13 amino acids. Trimming took off 1 base at V and 8 bases at J, with 10 bases between the two ends. Germline CDR1 SGHRS, CDR2 YFSETQ. This CDR3 is CASSLIWGYEQFF. Here the CDR3 DNA reads TGCGCCAGCAGCTTGATTTGGGGGTATGAGCAGTTCTTC.

This clonotype turned up a few times. The V call is TRBV7-3, the J call TRBJ2-3, with D perhaps matching TRBD1 (6 bases). The germline gives CDR1 SGHTA, CDR2 FQGTGA. The V gene lost 5 bases and the J gene lost 9 bases, with 21 bases spanning the gap. CDR3 length equals 15 residues. CDR3 protein: CASSPQGYDQGTQYF. Here the CDR3 DNA reads TGTGCCAGCAGCCCACAGGGTTATGATCAAGGGACGCAGTATTTT.